This T cell receptor (beta chain) appears in the sequencing data of a study of control samples from healthy donors and cancer patients. TCRdb's copy holds only in-frame clones and misses some; the assay was immunoSEQ multiplex PCR. Counted here are 150,000 or so clones, roughly 93% occurring once; the ten biggest clones make up 4.5% to 6%. The CDR3 is 13 residues long. The V gene's germline CDR1 is MDHEN and CDR2 SYDVKM. V lost 8 bases to trimming and J lost 8 bases; unmatched junction nucleotides: 12. The clonotype originates from a man between 18 and 35 years old in good health. The chain couples TRBV28 to TRBJ2-7, with 7 bases identical to TRBD2. Input material: blood. The CDR3 spells CASLSGGSLQQYF. The DNA of the CDR3 is TGTGCCAGCCTCTCCGGGGGGAGTTTGCAGCAGTACTTC.